Included here is one T cell receptor beta chain sequence, with context. This specimen belongs to a study of blood T cell repertoires in COVID-19. Across the study: Samples came from the United States, Italy and Spain, spanning acute and convalescent COVID-19. T cells, B-cell-depleted T cells, or PBMCs supplied cDNA or gDNA.

Germline lookup yields CDR1 PRHDT and CDR2 FYEKMQ (reference sequence). The CDR3 sequence is 13 residues long. J lost 2 bases, V lost 4 bases, and 2 bases had no gene match. While infection was still active, Seattle patients were enrolled and then followed longitudinally. Authors' methods: Using reference gene primer amplification, nucleated cell counts were estimated. Repertoires were generated with immunoSEQ multiplex PCR, while TCRdb's copy carries only in-frame clones and drops some. V and J calls and clone size follow that table, whereas D and trimming were derived from the DNA. The data contain 200,000 to 250,000 clones, about nine tenths of them seen just once; the ten biggest clones take up about 0.8%.

This receptor was taken from a man aged 30 to 39 with COVID-19, enrolled during active disease. Input material: peripheral blood. The rearrangement uses TRBV13 and TRBJ2-7; 7 bases agree with TRBD1. The CDR3 DNA follows: TGTGCCAGCAGCTCGACAGGGACCTACGAGCAGTACTTC. Its protein is CASSSTGTYEQYF. The full variable domain, completed using reference TRBV13 and TRBJ2-7, is AAGVIQSPRHLIKEKRETATLKCYPIPRHDTVYWYQQGPGQDPQFLISFYEKMQSDKGSIPDRFSAQQFSDYHSELNMSSLELGDSALYFCASSSTGTYEQYFGPGTRLTVT.